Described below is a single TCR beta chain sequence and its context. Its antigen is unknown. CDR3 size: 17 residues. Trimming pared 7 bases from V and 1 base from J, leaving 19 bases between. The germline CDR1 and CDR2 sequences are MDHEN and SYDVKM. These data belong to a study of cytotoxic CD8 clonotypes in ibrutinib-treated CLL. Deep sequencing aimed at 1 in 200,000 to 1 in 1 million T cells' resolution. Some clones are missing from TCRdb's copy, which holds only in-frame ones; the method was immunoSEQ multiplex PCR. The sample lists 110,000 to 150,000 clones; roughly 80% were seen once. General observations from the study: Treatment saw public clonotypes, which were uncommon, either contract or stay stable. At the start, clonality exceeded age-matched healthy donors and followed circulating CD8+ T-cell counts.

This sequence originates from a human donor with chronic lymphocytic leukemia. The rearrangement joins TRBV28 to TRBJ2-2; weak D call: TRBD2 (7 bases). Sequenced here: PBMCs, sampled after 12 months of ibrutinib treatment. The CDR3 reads CASKGGPAGWNTGELFF. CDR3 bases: TGTGCCAGCAAGGGGGGGCCGGCAGGTTGGAACACCGGGGAGCTGTTTTTT.